Below, 13 T cell receptor beta chains from the same sample are listed, as sequenced in a study of beta chain features in type 1 diabetes. Every bit of the isolated RNA underwent reverse transcription, so sequencing read expressed TCRB transcripts. Generated by immunoSEQ multiplex PCR, the TCRdb table keeps only in-frame clones and is missing some. The sample consists of tens of thousands of clones, about 32% of them appearing once. The sequenced sample was stem cell memory CD4+ T cells from blood. These receptors were obtained from a woman between 18 and 30 years old in good health.

This rearrangement joins TRBV11-1 to TRBJ2-1; D gene unclear. Germline assignment: CDR1 SGHAT and CDR2 FQDESV (reference sequence). Trimming cost V 5 bases and J 0 bases, with 11 bases left between them. The CDR3 loop spans 15 amino acids. The CDR3 nucleotides read TGTGCCAGCAGCCCCTTATACAGCTCCTACAATGAGCAGTTCTTC. It translates to CASSPLYSSYNEQFF.

In nucleotides, the CDR3 is TGTGCCAGCAGTTTCAAGTGGGGGGGCCGCACCGGGGAGCTGTTTTTT. Protein product: CASSFKWGGRTGELFF. This sequence joins TRBV27 and TRBJ2-2, with D perhaps TRBD2 (7 bases). Germline values: CDR1 MNHEY, CDR2 SMNVEV (reference sequence). V was cut by 3 bases and J by 4 bases, with 15 bases left in between. This CDR3 contains 16 residues.

There are a few counts of this clone. The CDR3 is CASSSSKGGTGELFF. The CDR3 coding sequence is TGTGCCAGCTCATCTAGCAAAGGCGGCACCGGGGAGCTGTTTTTT. J is TRBJ2-2 and V is TRBV18, with D perhaps TRBD2 (5 bases). Trimming took 5 bases from V and 4 from J, leaving 14 bases between them. The V gene's germline CDR1 is KGHSH and CDR2 LQKENI. The CDR3 loop spans 15 amino acids.

This clone has only a few counts. V usage is TRBV5-1 and J usage is TRBJ2-2; 7 positions match TRBD1. The CDR3 totals 17 residues. The germline V gene encodes CDR1 SGHRS and CDR2 YFSETQ. The ends lost 0 bases at V and 0 bases at J; junction bases unmatched: 5. The CDR3 DNA is TGCGCCAGCAGCTTGGCCGGAACAGGGGCGAACACCGGGGAGCTGTTTTTT. Amino acids: CASSLAGTGANTGELFF.

Only a few counts were recorded for this clone. The chain carries TRBV11-2 and TRBJ2-3; no clear D gene. The V end lost 3 bases, the J end lost 9 bases, and 10 bases lay between the germline ends. The CDR3 is 12 residues long. Germline V CDR1 and CDR2: SGHAT, FQNNGV. CDR3 in amino acids: CASSLVLGTQYF. For the CDR3, the DNA is TGTGCCAGCAGCTTGGTGCTCGGGACGCAGTATTTT. Drawing the rest from reference TRBV11-2 and TRBJ2-3, the complete variable domain is EAGVAQSPRYKIIEKRQSVAFWCNPISGHATLYWYQQILGQGPKLLIQFQNNGVVDDSQLPKDRFSAERLKGVDSTLKIQPAKLEDSAVYLCASSLVLGTQYFGPGTRLTVL.

The gene calls are TRBV11-2 and TRBJ2-7, with 7 bases aligning to TRBD1. Germline lookup yields CDR1 SGHAT and CDR2 FQNNGV. This CDR3 is 13 amino acids long. Unmatched junction bases numbered 6, after V lost 6 bases and J lost 4 bases. DNA of the CDR3: TGTGCCAGCAGTGTGGGACAGAGGTACGAGCAGTACTTC. It yields the protein CASSVGQRYEQYF.

CDR3 DNA sequence: TGTGCCAGCACGGGAGGGACAGATACGCAGTATTTT. The encoded protein is CASTGGTDTQYF. The chain is built from TRBV2 and TRBJ2-3; 8 nucleotides match TRBD2. V lost 7 bases and J lost 3; bases outside the gene matches: 0. The CDR3 length is 12 residues. Germline V CDR1 and CDR2: SNHLY, FYNNEI. The full variable domain, completed using reference TRBV2 and TRBJ2-3, is EPEVTQTPSHQVTQMGQEVILRCVPISNHLYFYWYRQILGQKVEFLVSFYNNEISEKSEIFDDQFSVERPDGSNFTLKIRSTKLEDSAMYFCASTGGTDTQYFGPGTRLTVL.

This chain links TRBV28 with TRBJ1-5; maybe TRBD1 (6 bases). Germline V gene lookup returns CDR1 MDHEN and CDR2 SYDVKM. V lost 6 bases and J 6 bases, leaving 18 bases between the germline ends. The CDR3 is made up of 15 amino acids. As DNA, the CDR3 is TGTGCCAGCAGCCACCGGGGACGAGGGGGTCAGCCCCAGCATTTT. Protein sequence: CASSHRGRGGQPQHF. Supplemented by reference TRBV28 and TRBJ1-5, the full variable domain reads DVKVTQSSRYLVKRTGEKVFLECVQDMDHENMFWYRQDPGLGLRLIYFSYDVKMKEKGDIPEGYSVSREKKERFSLILESASTNQTSMYLCASSHRGRGGQPQHFGDGTRLSIL.

The chain is built from TRBV18 and TRBJ1-5; TRBD1 matches at 9 bases. Germline V lookup: CDR1 KGHSH, CDR2 LQKENI. CDR3 size: 14 residues. V shed 4 bases, J shed 7 bases, and the junction held 5 bases outside the gene matches. The CDR3 is CASSLQGAQQPQHF. CDR3 DNA sequence: TGTGCCAGCTCACTACAGGGGGCCCAGCAGCCCCAGCATTTT.

The gene calls are TRBV7-9 and TRBJ1-2, with 11 nucleotides matching TRBD1. Germline V gives CDR1 SEHNR, CDR2 FQNEAQ (reference sequence). This CDR3 is built from 15 residues. The V gene end was trimmed by 4 bases and the J gene end by 4 bases; junction bases not matched to a gene: 5. CDR3 loop: CASSYGQGAGYGYTF. CDR3 in DNA: TGTGCCAGCAGCTACGGACAGGGGGCAGGCTATGGCTACACCTTC.

In this sample, this clone turned up once. The chain is built from TRBV5-8 and TRBJ2-5; TRBD1 matches 10 bases. After removal of 4 bases from V and 1 base from J, the junction contained 4 bases not matched to a gene. CDR3 length: 15 amino acids. Germline V CDR1 and CDR2: SGHTS, YDEGEE. Written as DNA, the CDR3 is TGTGCCAGCAGCCCGGGACAGGGGATCCAAGAGACCCAGTACTTC. It codes for CASSPGQGIQETQYF.

This chain uses TRBV7-2 with TRBJ2-7; the match to TRBD1 covers 8 bases. After removal of 3 bases from V and 2 bases from J, the junction contained 9 bases not matched to a gene. This CDR3 is built from 16 residues. Germline-derived CDR1 and CDR2 are SGHTA and FQGNSA. Here the CDR3 DNA reads TGTGCCAGCAGCTTTCGTGGGGGGACAGGACCCTACGAGCAGTACTTC. This gives the protein CASSFRGGTGPYEQYF.

The V call is TRBV5-4, the J call TRBJ2-2, with D perhaps matching TRBD2 (7 bases). Germline-derived CDR1 and CDR2 are SGHNT and YYREEE (reference sequence). Trimming removed 3 bases at V and 7 bases at J, with 13 bases between. This CDR3 region has 14 residues. DNA of the CDR3: TGTGCCAGCAGCTCCGACGGGGGGCACGGGGAGCTGTTTTTT. The encoded protein is CASSSDGGHGELFF.